The T cell receptor (beta chain) described here comes from a study of blood T cell repertoires in COVID-19. Per the authors' pipeline: Cell counts per sample came from amplifying reference gene primers. TCRdb's table, derived via immunoSEQ multiplex PCR, lists solely in-frame clones and lacks some. V, J and clone size are taken as reported in that table, and D and trimming were inferred from the DNA itself. The sample lists approximately 160,000 clones, approximately 81% seen once, with under 8.5% in the top ten. Seattle participants joined during active infection and were tracked over time. The germline V and J ends were trimmed by 3 bases and 3 bases, with 9 bases remaining between them. This CDR3 has 14 residues. Looked up from germline, CDR1 is KGHSH and CDR2 is LQKENI.

The rearrangement links TRBV18 to TRBJ1-5, with unresolved D. The clonotype originates from a woman in her sixties with COVID-19, enrolled during active disease. Sequencing was done on a sample of peripheral blood. CDR3 amino acids: CASSPDGVNQPQHF. The CDR3 nucleotides read TGTGCCAGCTCACCGGACGGGGTCAATCAGCCCCAGCATTTT.